This T cell receptor (beta chain) was documented in a study of T-cell reconstitution after alpha-beta-depleted transplantation in children. Study-level findings and limits: Surviving recipient T cells and thymic progenitors underlay high day-60 TCRbeta diversity in some patients.

TCRbeta library construction was performed incorporating unique molecular identifiers. TCRdb re-called the PCR reads with MiXCR, one entry per CDR3 protein. Of around 270,000 distinct CDR3 sequences in the sample, about a tenth were seen once. This clonotype was picked up a small number of times. Its antigen is not identified. This TCR came from a boy under two years old with acute myeloid leukemia, due to receive a stem cell transplant. The input for sequencing was PBMCs, taken before TCRalphabeta/CD19-depleted stem cell transplant.

CDR3: CATSRETGNSYEQYF. In DNA form, the CDR3 reads TGTGCCACCAGCAGAGAAACAGGGAACTCCTACGAGCAGTACTTC. The J gene is TRBJ2-7, the V gene TRBV15, with D perhaps TRBD1 (6 bases). Germline assignment: CDR1 LNHNV and CDR2 YYDKDF (reference sequence). CDR3 length: 15 amino acids. V was shortened by 0 bases and J by 0 bases, with 9 bases between the two germline ends.